This T cell receptor (beta chain) originates from a study of blood T cell repertoires in COVID-19. Study as a whole: The United States, Italy and Spain provided the acute and convalescent COVID-19 samples. The analysed material was cDNA or gDNA that came from T cells, B-cell-depleted T cells, or PBMCs.

Original handling: Amplifying reference gene primers gave estimates of nucleated cell counts. Data came from immunoSEQ multiplex PCR; TCRdb stores just in-frame clones and leaves some out. The V and J calls and clone size are taken from that table; D and trimming were inferred from the DNA. The repertoire includes 250,000 to 350,000 clones, roughly 88% of them detected once, and 2.5% to 3% sits in the top ten. V shed 3 bases and J shed 9 bases, with 9 bases lying between them. Germline CDR1 SNHLY, CDR2 FYNNEI. This CDR3 spans 12 amino acids. This sequence was found in a woman aged 25-40 years with COVID-19, enrolled during active disease. The sequencing sample was made of peripheral blood. V and J are TRBV2 and TRBJ2-1; the D gene is possibly TRBD1 (5 bases). The CDR3 sequence: CASSDPTAEQFF. The CDR3, as DNA: TGTGCCAGCAGTGATCCGACAGCTGAGCAGTTCTTC.